This T cell receptor beta chain was profiled in a study of PD-L1 blockade in urothelial cancer. On the study more broadly: Of some 30 patients, about two dozen were males with bladder-origin urothelial cancer. Median blood clonality was roughly 0.072, with 80,000 to 100,000 unique TCRs.

This clone was seen once. The table came from immunoSEQ multiplex PCR; TCRdb's copy has only in-frame clones and leaves some out. The profile shows 95,000 to 100,000 clones, roughly 84% of them singletons. The time point is: pretreatment peripheral blood. The diagnosis in patients was locally advanced or metastatic urothelial carcinoma. V trimming: 2 bases; J trimming: 7 bases; junction bases outside the gene matches: 3. CDR3 length: 14 amino acids. Germline assignment: CDR1 MGHDK and CDR2 SYGVNS. The rearrangement joins TRBV25-1 to TRBJ2-1; 9 positions agree with TRBD1. The TCR originated in a man aged 60 to 69 with urothelial cancer. This material consisted of PBMCs, taken around atezolizumab (anti-PD-L1) treatment. Written as DNA, the CDR3 is TGTGCCAGCAGTGAAGACAGGGGGATGAATGAGCAGTTCTTC. This sequence encodes CASSEDRGMNEQFF.